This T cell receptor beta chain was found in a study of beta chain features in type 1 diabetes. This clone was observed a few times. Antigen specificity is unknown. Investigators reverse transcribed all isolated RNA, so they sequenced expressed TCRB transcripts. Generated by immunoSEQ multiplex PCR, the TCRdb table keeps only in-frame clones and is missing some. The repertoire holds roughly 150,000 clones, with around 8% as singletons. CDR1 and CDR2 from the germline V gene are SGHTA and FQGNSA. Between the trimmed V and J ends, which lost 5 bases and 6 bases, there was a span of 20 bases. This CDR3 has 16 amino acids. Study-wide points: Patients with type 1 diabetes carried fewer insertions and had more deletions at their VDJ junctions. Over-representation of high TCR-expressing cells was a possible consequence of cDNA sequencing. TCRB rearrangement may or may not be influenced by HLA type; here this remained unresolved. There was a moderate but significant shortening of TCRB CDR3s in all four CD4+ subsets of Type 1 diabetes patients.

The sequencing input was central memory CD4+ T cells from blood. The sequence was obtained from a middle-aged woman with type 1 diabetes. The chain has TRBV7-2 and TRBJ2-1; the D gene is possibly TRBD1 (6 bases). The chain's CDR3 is CASSRNRDIASNEQFF. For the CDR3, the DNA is TGTGCCAGCAGCCGCAACCGGGACATTGCGAGCAATGAGCAGTTCTTC.